Following are 7 T cell receptor beta chains from one sample sequenced in a study of cytomegalovirus exposure and HLA in healthy donors (dated by TCRdb to between 2016 and 2019). The library relied on the immunoSEQ multiplex PCR assay. The multiplex PCR relied on a mix of 60 forward primers for TCR Vbeta segments and 13 reverse primers for TCR Jbeta segments. Sourced from immuneACCESS, this table was stored by TCRdb with only in-frame sequences that have V and J called. A share of the clones is absent; for the studies checked, an unresolved V gene accounts for under half, and the remainder has no known explanation. The sample table holds a few hundred thousand clones, of which almost 80% were seen once. The top ten clonotypes cover around 1.8% of the sample. The sequenced material came from PBMCs. The source is a man in his late teens or twenties in good health and CMV-seronegative.

CDR3 region: CASAEVDPRTGELFF. As DNA, the CDR3 is TGCGCCAGCGCCGAGGTAGACCCAAGAACCGGGGAGCTGTTTTTT. The chain links TRBV5-1 to TRBJ2-2; D is unresolved. Trimming removed 7 bases from V and 5 bases from J, with 18 bases in between. CDR1 is SGHRS and CDR2 is YFSETQ in the germline V gene. The length of the CDR3 is 15 residues.

The V gene is TRBV11-2, the J gene TRBJ1-5, with D perhaps matching TRBD1 (5 bases). V gave up 6 bases and J gave up 0 bases, with 12 bases separating them. The length of the CDR3 is 15 residues. Per germline, CDR1 SGHAT and CDR2 FQNNGV. CDR3 bases: TGTGCCAGCAGTCCCTCGGGGGATAGCAATCAGCCCCAGCATTTT. Residues: CASSPSGDSNQPQHF. Looking up the rest from reference TRBV11-2 and TRBJ1-5 gives the full variable domain: EAGVAQSPRYKIIEKRQSVAFWCNPISGHATLYWYQQILGQGPKLLIQFQNNGVVDDSQLPKDRFSAERLKGVDSTLKIQPAKLEDSAVYLCASSPSGDSNQPQHFGDGTRLSIL.

The rearrangement joins TRBV29-1 to TRBJ2-1; D is perhaps TRBD2 (5 bases). CDR3 size: 11 residues. V was clipped by 7 bases and J by 6 bases, with 10 bases between them. Germline V gene lookup returns CDR1 SQVTM and CDR2 ANQGSEA. CDR3 sequence (DNA): TGCAGCGGCGGGCGCGGCAATGAGCAGTTCTTC. Protein product: CSGGRGNEQFF.

V and J are TRBV5-1 and TRBJ2-1, with 10 nucleotides matching TRBD1. Germline-derived CDR1 and CDR2 are SGHRS and YFSETQ. J lost 8 bases, V lost 0 bases, and 8 bases had no gene match. The CDR3 sequence is 16 residues long. CDR3 protein: CASSLGLGTGDYEQFF. The CDR3 nucleotides read TGCGCCAGCAGCTTGGGGTTGGGGACAGGGGACTATGAGCAGTTCTTC. Variable domain in full (rest from reference TRBV5-1 and TRBJ2-1): KAGVTQTPRYLIKTRGQQVTLSCSPISGHRSVSWYQQTPGQGLQFLFEYFSETQRNKGNFPGRFSGRQFSNSRSEMNVSTLELGDSALYLCASSLGLGTGDYEQFFGPGTRLTVL.

This chain connects TRBV18 to TRBJ2-5; D call uncertain. Germline-derived CDR1 and CDR2 are KGHSH and LQKENI. The germline V and J ends were trimmed by 3 bases and 5 bases, with 7 bases remaining between them. This CDR3 spans 12 amino acids. Written as DNA, the CDR3 is TGTGCCAGCTCACCGTACATGGAGACCCAGTACTTC. Its translation is CASSPYMETQYF.

The chain uses TRBV10-3 and TRBJ2-2; D is perhaps TRBD2 (6 bases). This CDR3 spans 13 amino acids. Germline loops: CDR1 ENHRY, CDR2 SYGVKD. V lost 10 bases and J 6 bases, leaving 15 bases between the germline ends. As DNA, the CDR3 is TGTGCCACCGAGGAGGGTTATTCCGGGGAGCTGTTTTTT. It translates to CATEEGYSGELFF.

There are a few counts of this clone. The gene calls are TRBV7-3 and TRBJ2-1; 9 bases are a match to TRBD1. The germline CDR1 and CDR2 sequences are SGHTA and FQGTGA. With V trimmed by 5 bases and J by 4 bases, 6 bases remained unmatched. This CDR3 region has 15 residues. In nucleotides, the CDR3 is TGTGCCAGCAGCCCCGCCGGGACAGGGTACAATGAGCAGTTCTTC. This sequence encodes CASSPAGTGYNEQFF.